This TCR beta chain stems from a study of shared clonotypes between healthy human individuals. Findings and limits, study-wide: Among four donors, 4.5% to 5.5% of naive CD4 clonotypes were found in common.

Sequencing used immunoSEQ multiplex PCR; TCRdb keeps in-frame clones, though not all of them. The sample has about 1,900,000 clones, 85% to 95% seen once. Naive CD8 cells were CD45RO-negative, positively selected for CCR7, excluding terminally differentiated effector memory CD45RA+ cells. The germline V gene has CDR1 MDHEN and CDR2 SYDVKM. This CDR3 spans 12 amino acids. V lost 2 bases and J lost 9, with 8 bases in between. As for this clone: No antigen is known for it.

The sample taken for sequencing was naive CD8+ T cells sorted from blood. The TCR sequence derives from a man younger than 35 in good health. This chain links TRBV28 with TRBJ2-1; D not resolved. CDR3 nucleotide sequence: TGTGCCAGCAGTTTACCCGGCCGTGAGCAGTTCTTC. Translated, it gives CASSLPGREQFF.